The clone carrying this T cell receptor beta chain was found many times. Its antigen is not known. Germline loops: CDR1 SQVTM, CDR2 ANQGSEA. The CDR3 spans 12 residues. V was clipped by 0 bases and J by 5 bases, with 7 bases between them. These data belong to a study of liver allograft versus peripheral blood T cells. The overall study: Blood and transplanted-liver T cell receptor repertoires from recipients were compared.

TCRdb itself ran the reads through MiXCR, one entry per CDR3 protein. The data hold about 13,000 distinct CDR3 sequences, with approximately 18% observed a single time. Study results and caveats: Peripheral blood T cell receptor repertoires reportedly differed from those found within liver allografts.

The clonotype comes from a human patient who had a liver transplant. The T cells may partly be graft donor cells. The rearrangement links TRBV29-1 to TRBJ1-1, with D hard to call. The DNA for the CDR3 is TGCAGCGTTGAAGATGCGGGTACTGAAGCTTTCTTT. Protein: CSVEDAGTEAFF.